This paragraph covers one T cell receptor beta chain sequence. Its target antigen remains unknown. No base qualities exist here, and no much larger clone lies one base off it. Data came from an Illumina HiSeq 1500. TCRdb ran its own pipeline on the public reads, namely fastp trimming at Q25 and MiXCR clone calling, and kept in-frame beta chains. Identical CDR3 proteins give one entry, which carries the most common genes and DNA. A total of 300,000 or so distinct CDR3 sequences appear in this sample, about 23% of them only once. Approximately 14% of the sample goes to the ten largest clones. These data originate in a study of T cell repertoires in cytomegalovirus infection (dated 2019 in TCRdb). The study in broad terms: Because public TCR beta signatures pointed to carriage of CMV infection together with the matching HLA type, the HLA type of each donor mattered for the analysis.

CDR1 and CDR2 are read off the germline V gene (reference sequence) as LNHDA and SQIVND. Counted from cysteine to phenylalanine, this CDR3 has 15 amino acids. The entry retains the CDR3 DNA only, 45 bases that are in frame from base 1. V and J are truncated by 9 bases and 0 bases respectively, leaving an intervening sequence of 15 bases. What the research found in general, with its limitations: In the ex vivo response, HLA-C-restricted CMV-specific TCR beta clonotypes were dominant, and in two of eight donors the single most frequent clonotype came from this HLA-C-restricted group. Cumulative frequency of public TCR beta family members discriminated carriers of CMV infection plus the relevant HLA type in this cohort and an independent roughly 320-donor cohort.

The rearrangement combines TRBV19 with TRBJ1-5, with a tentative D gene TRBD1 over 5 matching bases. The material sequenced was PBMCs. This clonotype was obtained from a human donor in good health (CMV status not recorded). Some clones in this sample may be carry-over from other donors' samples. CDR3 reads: CASRASLYSNQPQHF. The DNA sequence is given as TGTGCCAGCAGGGCATCGCTCTATAGCAATCAGCCCCAGCATTTT.